This T cell receptor beta chain was identified during a study of T cells after yellow fever vaccination. Ten or more counts support this clonotype. TCRdb re-analysed the 5' RACE reads in MiXCR, keeping a single row per CDR3 protein. The profile shows more than 95,000 distinct CDR3 sequences, about 8.8% of them singletons. This receptor was obtained from a man aged 18 to 29 who received the YFV17D yellow fever vaccine. The sample consisted of CD8+ T cells sorted from PBMCs, taken on the day of the yellow fever booster vaccination.

The CDR3 DNA reads TGTGCCAGCAGCTTAGCGGTCCGATCCAAAAACATTCAGTACTTC. Translating it yields CASSLAVRSKNIQYF. V usage is TRBV11-2 and J usage is TRBJ2-4; unclear D gene. V lost 1 base to trimming and J lost 2 bases, with 9 bases between them. Germline assignment: CDR1 SGHAT and CDR2 FQNNGV. CDR3 length: 15 residues. Together with reference TRBV11-2 and TRBJ2-4, the CDR3 gives the full variable domain: EAGVAQSPRYKIIEKRQSVAFWCNPISGHATLYWYQQILGQGPKLLIQFQNNGVVDDSQLPKDRFSAERLKGVDSTLKIQPAKLEDSAVYLCASSLAVRSKNIQYFGAGTRLSVL.